This T cell receptor beta chain was captured by sequencing in a study of cytomegalovirus exposure and HLA in healthy donors (dated by TCRdb to about 2017). At the level of the whole study: According to an earlier analysis of around 600 of the donors, about 179 million T cells yielded over 90 million unique TCR beta sequences and roughly 280 Gb of sequence data. Typing coverage differed by locus: A, B, C, DRB1 and DQB1 were typed in roughly 620-630 donors, DQA1 in about 500, DPA1 in around 580, and DPB1 in just under 490. Both class I and class II loci were covered by HLA typing, at four-digit resolution. A separate validation cohort of roughly 110 different subjects was used in addition to the roughly 700-subject first cohort. Genome-wide SNP genotypes for about 60% of the 666 donors were used in a later genetic analysis, which treated that subset as a discovery cohort. An early release that covered around 590 HLA-typed donors contained about 300 gigabases of sequencing data and 70 million to 100 million unique TCR sequences. The aim of the study was to test whether cataloging public T cell receptors could identify signatures of past pathogen exposure. A later analysis re-examined previously published TCR beta repertoires from just over 650 donors and added high-resolution HLA genotyping to investigate patterns of TCR occurrence. On average, about 240,000 unique TCR beta nucleotide sequences were sequenced per donor among about 400 genotyped donors of the cohort, with approximately 18% of those sequences being non-productive. Using immunosequencing, the study profiled T cell repertoires from around 680 subjects and related those repertoires to cytomegalovirus serostatus. An earlier analysis of around 580 of the donors used high-throughput TCR beta sequencing to judge whether each TCR beta V gene segment behaved as functional or pseudogenic. Donor age, sex, ethnicity and CMV serostatus were collected together with the repertoire data. Of the roughly 410 genotyped donors, 65% to 90% were placed in the genetic ancestry cluster associated with self-reported Caucasian donors. The study combined high-throughput TCR immunosequencing, statistical association of individual TCRs with disease status, and machine learning to predict cytomegalovirus infection status. Because of strong linkage in the cohort, four to six DR-DQ haplotypes were treated as single units for association and clustering. Rather than using new phenotypic data, the later analysis identified candidate immune exposures from TCR beta sequences and from how often those sequences occurred across donors. All discovery cohort repertoires had been generated on a single sequencing platform. Overall results and qualifications from the work: Roughly uniform sequencing depth across donors was assumed in presence/absence analyses, although this assumption may not hold. In a later analysis, the rate of TCR association differed among HLA loci, with DRB1 alleles having the most associated TCRs and HLA-C alleles having the fewest. A later analysis found that most CMV-associated TCR beta chains appeared HLA-restricted, with HLA associations seemingly driven largely by CMV exposure. The only immune exposure information available for the cohort was CMV serostatus. Across donors, most TCR sequences were observed very rarely, whereas some public TCRs were present in many individuals. At a false discovery rate of 0.05, a later analysis linked some 17,000 TCR beta sequences to specific HLA alleles. In vitro tests confirmed that a few of the cytomegalovirus-associated TCR beta chains recognize cytomegalovirus antigens. A later genetic analysis associated a missense DCLRE1C variant with V-gene and J-gene trimming of TCR beta chains, and an independent cohort replicated the association. The classifier was reported to diagnose cytomegalovirus status with high specificity and sensitivity in both the original and validation cohorts. In this cohort, only TCR beta chains were sequenced, and detectable features were limited by the absence of alpha or paired-chain data. Because the 87-base-pair reads could not distinguish some IMGT-functional V segments, including TRBV6-2 and TRBV6-3, those segments were excluded. Because some donors lacked HLA typing at each locus, the association tests relied only on the typed subset. When HLA alleles, especially DR and DQ, strongly co-occurred, attributing TCR associations to individual alleles was difficult. The earlier analysis of around 600 of the donors excluded fewer than 20 rarely observed V segments, including chromosome 9 orphons, because counts were too low. Linkage disequilibrium might explain the correlated functional status among segregating V segments, but an unknown experimental factor could not be excluded. An earlier analysis of around 500 of the donors showed that most TCR beta V segments appeared in productive rearrangements either about 87% or about 30% of the time, which broadly matched IMGT annotations. A cluster of highly shared sequence variants was judged likely to represent a technical artifact of the sequencing pipeline. A further reported finding was that TCR beta sequences accurately predicted the HLA-A and HLA-B alleles for most subjects in the first cohort. In a later analysis, several top co-occurrence clusters were reported to appear linked to parvovirus B19, influenza, CMV and Epstein-Barr virus. In a later analysis, HLA-associated TCR beta chains were found to be more clonally expanded and to have lower generation probabilities than equally common non-associated chains. According to a later genetic analysis, donors in an Asian-associated ancestry cluster had fewer N-insertions in productive TCRs than the roughly 700-donor mean. A total of about 150 TCR beta chains were listed by the study as associated with cytomegalovirus. The authors suggested that the approach could potentially be extended to other disease states and immunological phenotypes.

The cohort was made up of 666 healthy bone marrow donors. All cohort members were sampled while nominally healthy, although unrecorded immune exposures were likely present. The donor tested CMV seropositive and was one of the 289 seropositive cohort members. Every donor gave a peripheral blood sample, and the peripheral blood mononuclear cells from that sample were used for TCR beta sequencing. Genomic DNA was extracted from the blood cell samples with the Qiagen DNeasy Blood Extraction Kit. A word on this clone: Its antigen is currently not known. Base qualities are not recorded, but no much larger clone differs from it by a single base.

V has 4 bases trimmed and J has 7 bases trimmed; junction bases matching no gene number 14. Taken from the germline V gene, the CDR1 and CDR2 loops are SGDLS and YYNGEE. The CDR3 runs 16 residues from the cysteine to the phenylalanine. CDR3 DNA is the only sequence kept; it has 48 bases, read in frame from the first base. Library construction relied on the immunoSEQ multiplex PCR assay. For the multiplex PCR, a mixture combining 60 forward primers for TCR Vbeta segments and 13 reverse primers for TCR Jbeta segments was used. The CDR3 region of rearranged TCR beta genes was amplified from genomic DNA with a multiplex PCR assay. Amplified TCR beta libraries were sequenced as 87-base-pair reads on the Illumina HiSeq System. As for the original processing: A later analysis counted 65 million to 90 million unique TCR beta chains across the 666 repertoires, and roughly 11 million of these chains were shared by at least two donors. A nearest-neighbor algorithm error-corrected the raw reads and collapsed the reads into unique sequences, merging closely related sequences to remove PCR and sequencing errors. CDR3 sequences were aligned to IMGT reference sequences to assign V, D and J gene segments. For a sequence to be retained, at least a six-nucleotide match to both a V gene segment and a J gene segment was required. Rearrangements were classified as productive when the CDR3 lacked stop codons and remained in frame with V and J, and all other rearrangements were classified as non-productive. CDR3 was defined by IMGT convention, running from the second conserved V-encoded cysteine to the conserved J-encoded phenylalanine. The earlier analysis of 587 of the donors excluded any sequence lacking an unambiguous match to a single V gene segment. In an earlier analysis of approximately 500 of the donors, a V segment was called functional when productive rearrangements were above 56.7%, and segregating when the standard deviation between donors exceeded 5%. A statistical classification framework was developed to diagnose cytomegalovirus status using the catalog of TCR beta chain sequences. V and J gene assignment, in a later analysis, came from comparing TCR nucleotide sequences with IMGT/GENE-DB human TR gene sequences. A later analysis assigned CDR3 sequences and most-parsimonious VDJ recombination scenarios with the TCRdist pipeline. In a later analysis, every TCR beta chain was defined by the combination of its CDR3 amino acid sequence and its V-gene family, and reads without a unique V-gene family were dropped. To address suspected cross-contamination and a sequencing artifact, a later analysis removed a few hundred highly shared, low-generation-probability nucleotide sequences. In a later analysis, a clonal expansion index for each public chain was calculated from normalized within-repertoire ranks of inferred template counts. A later analysis computed generation probabilities with a VDJ recombination model fitted to out-of-frame rearrangements, and checked the results against IGoR. In a later analysis, hypergeometric tests were used to score TCR-TCR, TCR-HLA and TCR-CMV co-occurrence, with a repertoire-size bias correction applied to TCR pairs. To estimate false discovery rates, a later analysis permuted the HLA or CMV assignments 20 times. In a later analysis, co-occurring TCRs were grouped using DBSCAN, with TCRdist sequence similarity added in when clustering inside HLA-allele-positive subsets. Repertoires with fewer than 30,000 or more than 120,000 public chains were left out of co-occurrence clustering, as were a handful of repertoires with anomalous nucleotide sharing. Sourced from immuneACCESS, this table was stored by TCRdb with only in-frame sequences that have V and J called. A share of the clones is absent; for the studies checked, an unresolved V gene accounts for under half, and the remainder has no known explanation. That table furnishes V, J and clone size, whereas the DNA furnished D and trimming. The sample records around 150,000 clones, about 80% of which are singletons. Of the sample, around 0.98% falls within the top ten clones.

This receptor chain uses TRBV9 and TRBJ1-2; TRBD1 agrees with 9 junctional bases. The TCR sequence derives from a woman between 50 and 59 years old in good health and CMV-seropositive. Input material: PBMCs. The CDR3 region reads CASSPPGTGSRGGYTF. In nucleotides, the sequence is TGTGCCAGCAGCCCTCCCGGGACAGGGAGTCGAGGTGGCTACACCTTC. The full variable domain, completed from the reference TRBV9 and TRBJ1-2 proteins outside the CDR3, reads DSGVTQTPKHLITATGQRVTLRCSPRSGDLSVYWYQQSLDQGLQFLIQYYNGEERAKGNILERFSAQQFPDLHSELNLSSLELGDSALYFCASSPPGTGSRGGYTFGSGTRLTVV.